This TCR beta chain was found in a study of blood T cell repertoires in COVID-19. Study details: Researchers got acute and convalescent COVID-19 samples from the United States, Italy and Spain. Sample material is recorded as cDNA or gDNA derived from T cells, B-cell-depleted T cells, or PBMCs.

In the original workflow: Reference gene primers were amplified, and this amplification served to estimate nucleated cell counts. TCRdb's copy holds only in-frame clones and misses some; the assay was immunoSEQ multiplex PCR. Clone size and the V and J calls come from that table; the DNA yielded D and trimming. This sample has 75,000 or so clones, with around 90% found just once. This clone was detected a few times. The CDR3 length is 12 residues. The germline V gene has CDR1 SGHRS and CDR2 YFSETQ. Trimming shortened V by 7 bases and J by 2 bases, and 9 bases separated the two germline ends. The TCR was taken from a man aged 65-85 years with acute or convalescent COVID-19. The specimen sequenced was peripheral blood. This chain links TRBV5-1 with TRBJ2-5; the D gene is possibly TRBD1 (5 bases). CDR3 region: CASGAGQETQYF. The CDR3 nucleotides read TGCGCCAGCGGGGCTGGGCAAGAGACCCAGTACTTC.